A selection of T cell receptor beta chains follows, all from one sample in a study of graft-versus-host responses after intestinal transplantation. Profiled with immunoSEQ multiplex PCR; TCRdb holds only in-frame clones, not every one. The data contain 90,000 to 130,000 clones, about 93% of them seen just once; the ten biggest clones take up around 0.49%. Their antigens are not known. The sequences come from unstimulated CD8+ T cells sorted from spleen or lymph node cells, collected before intestinal transplant. The receptors derive from a human donor who received an intestinal transplant. The CDR3 runs from the conserved cysteine through the conserved F or W. The D gene is left open where the match is weak. A row's size may be missing; if present it is once, few, many or a size class.

.	TRBD2	16	TRBV6-5	TRBJ2-1	TGTGCCAGCAGTTACACCGGGACTAGCGGGAGTCGGGAGCAGTTCTTC	CASSYTGTSGSREQFF
.	.	8	TRBV15	TRBJ2-7	TGTGCCACCAGCAGAGTAGTGTTC	CATSRVVF
.	.	11	TRBV27	TRBJ2-7	TGTGCCAGCGGGTTCTCCTACGAGCAGTACTTC	CASGFSYEQYF
.	TRBD2	16	TRBV6-5	TRBJ2-5	TGTGCCAGCAGTTACTCACGCGGGGGGGGCCAAGAGACCCAGTACTTC	CASSYSRGGGQETQYF
.	.	14	TRBV14	TRBJ2-2	TGTGCCAGCAGCTCCGAAGGTTACACCGGGGAGCTGTTTTTT	CASSSEGYTGELFF
once	.	15	TRBV7-9	TRBJ1-5	TGTGCCAGCAGTGCGGACGGCGAGCGGGGTCAGCCCCAGCATTTT	CASSADGERGQPQHF
.	.	14	TRBV7-6	TRBJ2-7	TGTGCCAGCAGTCAAACGGTAGCTGCTTACGAGCAGTACTTC	CASSQTVAAYEQYF
.	.	10	TRBV5-8	TRBJ2-7	TGTGCCAGCAGCCACTACGAGCAGTACTTC	CASSHYEQYF
.	TRBD1	14	TRBV2	TRBJ2-7	TGTGCCAGCAGCTACAGGGGGACGGCCTACGAGCAGTACTTC	CASSYRGTAYEQYF
.	.	16	TRBV9	TRBJ1-2	TGTGCCAGCAGCGTAGAGATAGGGTGGAGCACGCATGGCTACACCTTC	CASSVEIGWSTHGYTF
once	TRBD2	13	TRBV29-1	TRBJ2-1	TGCAGCGTTCGACTAGCGGCCTACAATGAGCAGTTCTTC	CSVRLAAYNEQFF
.	.	14	TRBV9	TRBJ2-5	TGTGCCAGCAGCGTAGCTGAAGGGAAAGAGACCCAGTACTTC	CASSVAEGKETQYF
.	TRBD2	15	TRBV13	TRBJ2-7	TGTGCCAGCAGCTTAGGGAGCGGGAGTTGGTACGAGCAGTACTTC	CASSLGSGSWYEQYF
.	TRBD1	13	TRBV30	TRBJ1-1	TGTGCCTGGAGTGGGACAGGGTCTGTGGGAGCTTTCTTT	CAWSGTGSVGAFF
few	TRBD1	15	TRBV4-1	TRBJ1-4	TGCGCCAGCACGCCGGGACAGGGAACTAATGAAAAACTGTTTTTT	CASTPGQGTNEKLFF
.	.	13	TRBV25-1	TRBJ1-1	TGTGCCAGTGGGCGGGGGGCGAAAACTGAAGCTTTCTTT	CASGRGAKTEAFF
.	TRBD2	16	TRBV7-8	TRBJ2-1	TGTGCCAGCAGCTTAGCAGCGGGATCAACCTACAATGAGCAGTTCTTC	CASSLAAGSTYNEQFF
.	TRBD2	14	TRBV9	TRBJ2-7	TGTGCCAGCAGCGTTGAACTAGCGGGATACGAGCAGTACTTC	CASSVELAGYEQYF
once	TRBD2	18	TRBV7-6	TRBJ2-3	TGTGCCAGCAGCTTAGCTTGGACTAGCGGGAGAGTCGAAGATACGCAGTATTTT	CASSLAWTSGRVEDTQYF
.	TRBD2	16	TRBV7-9	TRBJ2-7	TGTGCCAGCAGCCCTCGGACTAGCGGGAGGGCGTACGAGCAGTACTTC	CASSPRTSGRAYEQYF
.	.	12	TRBV9	TRBJ2-1	TGTGCCAGCAGCGTAGTATCTCATGAGCAGTTCTTC	CASSVVSHEQFF
.	TRBD1	13	TRBV6-5	TRBJ1-1	TGTGCCAGCAGTTACCGACAGGGAAGGGAAGCTTTCTTT	CASSYRQGREAFF
.	.	14	TRBV15	TRBJ1-1	TGTGCCACCAGCAGAGATATCGGGGGCACTGAAGCTTTCTTT	CATSRDIGGTEAFF
.	TRBD2	17	TRBV5-1	TRBJ2-7	TGCGCCAGCAGCTTGTCCGGGACTAGCGGGAGTACCCACGAGCAGTACTTC	CASSLSGTSGSTHEQYF
.	.	16	TRBV6-6	TRBJ2-1	TGTGCCAGCAGTTACTCTGGGGGGAGCTCCTACAATGAGCAGTTCTTC	CASSYSGGSSYNEQFF
.	.	15	TRBV11-3	TRBJ2-2	TGTGCCAGCAGCTACTTAGTAGCGGACTCCGGGGAGCTGTTTTTT	CASSYLVADSGELFF
.	.	11	TRBV27	TRBJ2-1	TGTGCCAGCAGTTTGGGCAATGAGCAGTTCTTC	CASSLGNEQFF
.	.	12	TRBV19	TRBJ1-1	TGTGCCAGTAGTATTGGGAACGGTGAAGCTTTCTTT	CASSIGNGEAFF
.	.	13	TRBV29-1	TRBJ2-7	TGCAGCGTTGAGACGGATAGGTCCTACGAGCAGTACTTC	CSVETDRSYEQYF
.	TRBD1	13	TRBV27	TRBJ2-7	TGTGCCAGCAGCAGGGACAGTACCTACGAGCAGTACTTC	CASSRDSTYEQYF
.	.	14	TRBV6-4	TRBJ2-2	TGTGCCAGCAGTGGCGGGATGAACACCGGGGAGCTGTTTTTT	CASSGGMNTGELFF
.	.	12	TRBV30	TRBJ1-1	TGTGCCTGGAGTCTTGATGGGACGTCAGCTTTCTTT	CAWSLDGTSAFF
.	.	13	TRBV27	TRBJ1-2	TGTGCCAGCAGTTACGGGGGGGGCTATGGCCACACCTTC	CASSYGGGYGHTF
.	TRBD1	12	TRBV29-1	TRBJ2-7	TGCAGCGTACGGGACAGCTCCTACGAGCAGTACTTC	CSVRDSSYEQYF
.	TRBD1	18	TRBV28	TRBJ1-4	TGTGCCAGCGAGCGTTTCGGGACAGGGGACTTGACAAGGGAAAAACTGTTTTTT	CASERFGTGDLTREKLFF
.	TRBD2	15	TRBV2	TRBJ2-7	TGTGCCAGCAGTGAACAAGCGGGAGGGCCCTACGAGCAGTACTTC	CASSEQAGGPYEQYF
.	TRBD1	15	TRBV11-2	TRBJ2-3	TGTGCCAGCAGCTACTCGTCCGGGACAGGGAATACGCAGTATTTT	CASSYSSGTGNTQYF
once	TRBD2	15	TRBV4-1	TRBJ2-7	TGCGCCAGCAGCCTTAGCGGGACTCTCTCCTACGAGCAGTACTTC	CASSLSGTLSYEQYF
.	.	17	TRBV27	TRBJ1-2	TGTGCCAGCAGTTTATCGGCCAGTGGTTGGGGTGGGTATGGCTACACCTTC	CASSLSASGWGGYGYTF
.	TRBD1	15	TRBV7-2	TRBJ2-7	TGTGCCAGCAGCTCCGACAGGGTACCTTCCTACGAGCAGTACTTC	CASSSDRVPSYEQYF
.	TRBD2	16	TRBV4-1	TRBJ2-5	TGCGCCAGCAGCCTAGCTAGCGGGGCGGGGAAAGAGACCCAGTACTTC	CASSLASGAGKETQYF
.	TRBD2	20	TRBV28	TRBJ2-2	TGTGCCAGCAGTTCAATTACGGCGACTAGCGGGAGGTGGGGGACCGGGGAGCTGTTTTTT	CASSSITATSGRWGTGELFF
.	TRBD1	15	TRBV27	TRBJ2-3	TGTGCCAGCAGTTTCAGGGGGCCTATTACAGATACGCAGTATTTT	CASSFRGPITDTQYF
.	.	16	TRBV5-6	TRBJ2-1	TGTGCCAGCAGCTCCGATTGGGGAAGGGGCCCCAATGAGCAGTTCTTC	CASSSDWGRGPNEQFF
.	.	14	TRBV6-1	TRBJ1-1	TGTGCCAGCCCGGGGGGGGGCGCCGACACTGAAGCTTTCTTT	CASPGGGADTEAFF
.	TRBD1	11	TRBV20-1	TRBJ1-2	TGCAGTGCTAGCGAGGGGGCGGTTAACACCTTC	CSASEGAVNTF
.	.	14	TRBV6-5	TRBJ2-7	TGTGCCAGCAGTTACTACGGGAGCTCCTACGAGCAGTACTTC	CASSYYGSSYEQYF
.	.	13	TRBV30	TRBJ2-7	TGTGCCTGGAGGATAGACAGGAGATACGAGCAGTACTTC	CAWRIDRRYEQYF
.	.	13	TRBV29-1	TRBJ1-1	TGCAGCGTCGGGGGGGGGCCTGACACTGAAGCTTTCTTT	CSVGGGPDTEAFF
.	TRBD2	17	TRBV7-8	TRBJ2-5	TGTGCCAGCAGCTTTTCGCCCGGGACTAGAGACGCGGAGACCCAGTACTTC	CASSFSPGTRDAETQYF
.	TRBD2	12	TRBV19	TRBJ2-7	TGTGCCAGTAGTATGGCGGGGGACGAGCAGTACTTC	CASSMAGDEQYF
.	TRBD2	19	TRBV11-3	TRBJ2-1	TGTGCCAGCAGCTCCCGGGCGGAGGGTACTAGCGGGCGCTGGAATGAGCAGTTCTTC	CASSSRAEGTSGRWNEQFF
.	.	15	TRBV27	TRBJ2-6	TGTGCCAGCAGACAAGCATGGGCTGGGGCCAACGTCCTGACTTTC	CASRQAWAGANVLTF
.	.	15	TRBV23-1	TRBJ1-5	TGCGCCAGCACCCAAGATCTCTTAGATGATCTGGCCCAGCATTTT	CASTQDLLDDLAQHF
.	.	12	TRBV19	TRBJ2-3	TGTGCCAGTAGTCCCCAAGGGAATACGCAGTATTTT	CASSPQGNTQYF
.	.	14	TRBV13	TRBJ2-1	TGTGCCAGCATGGATTTGACAGGGAGGGATGAGCAGTTCTTC	CASMDLTGRDEQFF